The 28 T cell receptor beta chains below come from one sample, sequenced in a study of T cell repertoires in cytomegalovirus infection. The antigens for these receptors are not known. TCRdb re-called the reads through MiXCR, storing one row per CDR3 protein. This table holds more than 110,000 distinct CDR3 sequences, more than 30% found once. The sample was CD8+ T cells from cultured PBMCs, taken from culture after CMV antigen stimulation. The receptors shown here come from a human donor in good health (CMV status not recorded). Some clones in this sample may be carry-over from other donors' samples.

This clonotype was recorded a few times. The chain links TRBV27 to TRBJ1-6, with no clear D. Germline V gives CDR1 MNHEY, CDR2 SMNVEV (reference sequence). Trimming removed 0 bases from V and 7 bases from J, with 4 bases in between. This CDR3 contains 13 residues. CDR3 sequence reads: CASSLSPNSPLHF. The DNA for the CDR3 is TGTGCCAGCAGTTTATCGCCGAATTCACCCCTCCACTTT.

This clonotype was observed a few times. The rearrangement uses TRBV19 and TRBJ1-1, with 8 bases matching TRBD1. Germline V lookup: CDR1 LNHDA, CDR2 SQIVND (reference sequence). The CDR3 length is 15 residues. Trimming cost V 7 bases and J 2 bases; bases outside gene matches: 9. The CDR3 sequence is CASNPGDRLNTEAFF. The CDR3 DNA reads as TGTGCCAGTAACCCTGGGGACAGGCTAAACACTGAAGCTTTCTTT.

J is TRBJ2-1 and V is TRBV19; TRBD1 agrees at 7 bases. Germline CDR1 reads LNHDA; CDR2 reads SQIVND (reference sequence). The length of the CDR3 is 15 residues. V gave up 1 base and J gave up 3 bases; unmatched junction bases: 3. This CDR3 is CASSIGDSYYNEQFF. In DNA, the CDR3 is TGTGCCAGTAGTATAGGGGACAGTTACTACAATGAGCAGTTCTTC.

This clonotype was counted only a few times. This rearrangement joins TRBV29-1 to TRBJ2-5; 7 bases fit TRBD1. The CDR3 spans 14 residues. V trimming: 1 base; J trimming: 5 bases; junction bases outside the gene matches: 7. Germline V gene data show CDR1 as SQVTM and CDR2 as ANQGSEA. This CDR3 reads CSVEVADRAETQYF. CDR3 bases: TGCAGCGTTGAAGTCGCTGACAGGGCGGAGACCCAGTACTTC. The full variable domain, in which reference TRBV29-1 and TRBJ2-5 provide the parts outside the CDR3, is SAVISQKPSRDICQRGTSLTIQCQVDSQVTMMFWYRQQPGQSLTLIATANQGSEATYESGFVIDKFPISRPNLTFSTLTVSNMSPEDSSIYLCSVEVADRAETQYFGPGTRLLVL.

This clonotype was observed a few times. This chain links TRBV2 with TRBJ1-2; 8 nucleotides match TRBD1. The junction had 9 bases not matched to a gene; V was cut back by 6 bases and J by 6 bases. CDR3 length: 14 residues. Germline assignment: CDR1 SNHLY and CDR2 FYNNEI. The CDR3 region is CASRETGGTNGYTF. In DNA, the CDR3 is TGTGCCAGCAGGGAAACAGGGGGTACCAATGGCTACACCTTC.

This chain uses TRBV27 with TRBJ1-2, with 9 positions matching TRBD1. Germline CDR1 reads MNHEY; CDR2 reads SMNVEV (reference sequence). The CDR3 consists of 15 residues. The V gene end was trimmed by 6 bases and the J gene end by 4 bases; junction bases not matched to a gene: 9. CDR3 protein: CASRHSPGQGYGYTF. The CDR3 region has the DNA TGTGCCAGCAGACACTCCCCGGGACAGGGCTATGGCTACACCTTC.

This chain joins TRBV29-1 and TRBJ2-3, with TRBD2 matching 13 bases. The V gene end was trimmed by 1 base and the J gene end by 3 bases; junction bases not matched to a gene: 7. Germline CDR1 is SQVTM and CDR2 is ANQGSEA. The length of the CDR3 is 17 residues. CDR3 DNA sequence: TGCAGCGTTGAAGGTCTGGGACTAGCGGGAACTACAGATACGCAGTATTTT. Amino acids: CSVEGLGLAGTTDTQYF.

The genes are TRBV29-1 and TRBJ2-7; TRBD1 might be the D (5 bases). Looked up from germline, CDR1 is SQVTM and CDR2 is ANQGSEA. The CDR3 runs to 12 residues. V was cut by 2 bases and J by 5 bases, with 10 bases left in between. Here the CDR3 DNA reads TGCAGCGTTGAAAGGGTAGGGGACGAGCAGTACTTC. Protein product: CSVERVGDEQYF.

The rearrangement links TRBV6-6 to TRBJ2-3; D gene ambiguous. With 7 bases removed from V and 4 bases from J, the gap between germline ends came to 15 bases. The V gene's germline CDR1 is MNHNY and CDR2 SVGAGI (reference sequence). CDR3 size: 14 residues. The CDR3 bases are TGTGCCAGCACCGGTCGAGCACCTCCAGATACGCAGTATTTT. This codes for CASTGRAPPDTQYF.

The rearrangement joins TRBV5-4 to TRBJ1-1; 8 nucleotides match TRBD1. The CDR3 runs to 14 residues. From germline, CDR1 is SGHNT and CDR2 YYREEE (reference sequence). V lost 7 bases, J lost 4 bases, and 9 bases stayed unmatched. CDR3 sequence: CASFLAGGGTEAFF. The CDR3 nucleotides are TGTGCCAGCTTCTTGGCAGGGGGCGGCACTGAAGCTTTCTTT.

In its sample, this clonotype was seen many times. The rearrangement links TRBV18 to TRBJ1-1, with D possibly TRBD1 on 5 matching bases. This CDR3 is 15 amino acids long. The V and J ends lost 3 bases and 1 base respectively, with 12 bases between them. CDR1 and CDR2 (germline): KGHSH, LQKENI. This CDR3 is CASSPSRDKNTEAFF. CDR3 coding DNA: TGTGCCAGCTCACCGAGCAGGGATAAGAACACTGAAGCTTTCTTT.

The CDR3 coding sequence is TGTGCCAGCAGTTACCCCCCTCGCGGGGAGCCGCAAGAGACCCAGTACTTC. It codes for CASSYPPRGEPQETQYF. V and J are TRBV6-6 and TRBJ2-5, with a weak D call TRBD2 (6 bases). Germline V gives CDR1 MNHNY, CDR2 SVGAGI (reference sequence). CDR3 size: 17 residues. The germline V and J ends were trimmed by 2 bases and 2 bases, with 18 bases remaining between them.

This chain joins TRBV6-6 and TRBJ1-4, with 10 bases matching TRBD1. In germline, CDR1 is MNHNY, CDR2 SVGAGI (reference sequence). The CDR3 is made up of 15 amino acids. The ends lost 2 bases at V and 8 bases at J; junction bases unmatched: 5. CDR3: CASSYLGTGDEKLFF. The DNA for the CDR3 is TGTGCCAGCAGTTACCTGGGGACAGGGGACGAAAAACTGTTTTTT.

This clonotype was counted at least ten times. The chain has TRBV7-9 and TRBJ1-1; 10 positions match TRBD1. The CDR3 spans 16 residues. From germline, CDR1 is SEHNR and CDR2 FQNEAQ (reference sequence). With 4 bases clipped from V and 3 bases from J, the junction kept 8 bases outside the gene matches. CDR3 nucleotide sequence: TGTGCCAGCAGCTCCGAGACAGACAGGGGGCACACTGAAGCTTTCTTT. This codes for CASSSETDRGHTEAFF.

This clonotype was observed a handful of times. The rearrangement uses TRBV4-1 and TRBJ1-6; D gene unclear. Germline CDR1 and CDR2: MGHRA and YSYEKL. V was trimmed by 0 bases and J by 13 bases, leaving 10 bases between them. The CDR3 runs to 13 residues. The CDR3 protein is CASSQDPPGPLHF. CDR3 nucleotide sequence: TGCGCCAGCAGCCAAGATCCCCCGGGGCCCCTCCACTTT.

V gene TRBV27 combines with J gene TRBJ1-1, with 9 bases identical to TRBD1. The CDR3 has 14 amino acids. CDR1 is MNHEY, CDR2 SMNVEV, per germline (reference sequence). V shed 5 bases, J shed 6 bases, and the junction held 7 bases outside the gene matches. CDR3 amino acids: CASSPGTGLAEAFF. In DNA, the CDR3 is TGTGCCAGCAGTCCTGGGACAGGGCTGGCTGAAGCTTTCTTT.

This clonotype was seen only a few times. The CDR3 loop reads CASSLYTGTEAFF. CDR3 coding DNA: TGTGCCAGCAGCTTGTACACGGGGACTGAAGCTTTCTTT. The chain is built from TRBV5-4 and TRBJ1-1; D uncertain. V was clipped by 1 base and J by 5 bases, with 9 bases between them. Germline V gives CDR1 SGHNT, CDR2 YYREEE (reference sequence). The CDR3 covers 13 residues.

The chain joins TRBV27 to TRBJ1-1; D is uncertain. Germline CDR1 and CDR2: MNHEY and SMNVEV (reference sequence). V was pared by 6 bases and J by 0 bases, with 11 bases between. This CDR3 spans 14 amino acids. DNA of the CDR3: TGTGCCAGCAGAGGAAGGCCGGTGAACACTGAAGCTTTCTTT. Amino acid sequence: CASRGRPVNTEAFF.

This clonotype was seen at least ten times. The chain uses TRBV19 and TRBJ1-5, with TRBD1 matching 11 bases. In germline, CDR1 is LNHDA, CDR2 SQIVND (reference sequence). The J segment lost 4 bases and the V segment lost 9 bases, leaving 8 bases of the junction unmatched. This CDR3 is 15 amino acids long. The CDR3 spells CASSIGTGGNQPQHF. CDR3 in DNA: TGTGCCAGCAGCATAGGGACAGGGGGAAATCAGCCCCAGCATTTT.

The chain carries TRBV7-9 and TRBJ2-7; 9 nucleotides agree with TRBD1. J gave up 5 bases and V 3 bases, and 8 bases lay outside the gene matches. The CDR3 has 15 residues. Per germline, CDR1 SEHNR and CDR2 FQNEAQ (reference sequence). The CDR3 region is CASSFWIQGADEQYF. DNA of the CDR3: TGTGCCAGCAGCTTTTGGATACAGGGGGCGGACGAGCAGTACTTC.

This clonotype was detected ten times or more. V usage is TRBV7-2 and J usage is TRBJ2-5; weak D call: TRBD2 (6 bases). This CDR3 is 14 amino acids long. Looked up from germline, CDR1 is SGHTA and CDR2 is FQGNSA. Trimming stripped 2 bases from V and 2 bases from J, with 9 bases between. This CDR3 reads CASSLSLAQETQYF. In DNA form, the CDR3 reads TGTGCCAGCAGCTTATCTCTAGCGCAAGAGACCCAGTACTTC.

As DNA, the CDR3 is TGTGCCAGTAGTATTAAGCTAGCCCCAACCTACAATGAGCAGTTCTTC. It yields the protein CASSIKLAPTYNEQFF. The chain combines TRBV19 with TRBJ2-1, with a tentative D call TRBD2 (5 bases). Trimming pared 3 bases from V and 2 bases from J, leaving 14 bases between. The CDR3 loop spans 16 amino acids. Germline lookup yields CDR1 LNHDA and CDR2 SQIVND (reference sequence).

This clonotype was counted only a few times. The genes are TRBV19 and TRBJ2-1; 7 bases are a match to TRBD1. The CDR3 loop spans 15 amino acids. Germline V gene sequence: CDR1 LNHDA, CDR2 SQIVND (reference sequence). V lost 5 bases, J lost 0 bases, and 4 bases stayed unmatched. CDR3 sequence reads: CASSLGGPSYNEQFF. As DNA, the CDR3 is TGTGCCAGTAGTCTAGGGGGCCCCTCCTACAATGAGCAGTTCTTC.

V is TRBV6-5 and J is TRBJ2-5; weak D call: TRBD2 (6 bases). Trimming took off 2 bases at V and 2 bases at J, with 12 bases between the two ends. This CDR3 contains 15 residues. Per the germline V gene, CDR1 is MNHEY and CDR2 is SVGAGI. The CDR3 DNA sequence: TGTGCCAGCAGTTACATGCCTCGGGGGCAAGAGACCCAGTACTTC. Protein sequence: CASSYMPRGQETQYF.

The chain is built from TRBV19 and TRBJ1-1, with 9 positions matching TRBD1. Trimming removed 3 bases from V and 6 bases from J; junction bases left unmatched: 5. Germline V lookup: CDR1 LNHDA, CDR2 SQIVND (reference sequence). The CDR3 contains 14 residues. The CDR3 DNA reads TGTGCCAGTAGTATTACAGGGGGCTCGTCTGAAGCTTTCTTT. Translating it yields CASSITGGSSEAFF.

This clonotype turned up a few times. The CDR3 DNA sequence: TGTGCCAGCAGTTACTCGCGTACAGCTGCAACCTACGAGCAGTACTTC. This encodes CASSYSRTAATYEQYF. V is TRBV6-5 and J is TRBJ2-7; D is uncertain. V was clipped by 0 bases and J by 2 bases, with 14 bases between them. This CDR3 is built from 16 residues. Germline V gene data show CDR1 as MNHEY and CDR2 as SVGAGI.

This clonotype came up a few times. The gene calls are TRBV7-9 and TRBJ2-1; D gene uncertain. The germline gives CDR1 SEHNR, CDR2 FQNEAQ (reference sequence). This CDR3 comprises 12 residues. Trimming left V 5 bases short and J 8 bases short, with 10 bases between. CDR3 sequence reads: CASSGFRDEQFF. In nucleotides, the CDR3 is TGTGCCAGCAGCGGATTTCGAGATGAGCAGTTCTTC.

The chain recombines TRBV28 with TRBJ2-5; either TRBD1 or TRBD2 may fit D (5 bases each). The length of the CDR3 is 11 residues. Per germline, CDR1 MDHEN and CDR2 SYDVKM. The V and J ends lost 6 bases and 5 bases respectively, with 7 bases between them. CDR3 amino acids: CASRRGETQYF. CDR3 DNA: TGTGCCAGCAGGAGGGGTGAGACCCAGTACTTC.